This T cell receptor (beta chain) is from a study of T cells after yellow fever vaccination. Study-wide context: Fractions with few cells were prepared using SMART-Seq v4 Ultra Low Input.

Whole-study findings and limits: The secondary response peaked faster, at day 5 versus 15, but was weaker. Most clones from primary vaccination were detected again post-booster (around 96% CD4, approximately 90% CD8).

This clonotype was found a few times. The antigen is not known. A process of 5'RACE template switching, which added a universal primer site and UMIs, was used to make TCR cDNA. One entry per CDR3 protein, called by TCRdb with MiXCR from the 5' RACE reads. The sample lists 300,000 to 400,000 distinct CDR3 sequences, around 6.5% seen once, with approximately 16% in the top ten. There are 13 residues in the CDR3. Germline V gene data show CDR1 as LNHNV and CDR2 as YYDKDF (reference sequence). Trimming removed 5 bases from V and 0 bases from J, with 8 bases in between. The source is a man aged 30 to 39 who received the YFV17D yellow fever vaccine. The chain is built from TRBV15 and TRBJ2-7; possibly TRBD1 for D (5 bases). Here the sequenced sample was PBMCs, taken 5 days after the yellow fever booster vaccination. CDR3 DNA: TGTGCCACCAGCCAGGGTTTCTCCTACGAGCAGTACTTC. Protein product: CATSQGFSYEQYF.